This T cell receptor (beta chain) stems from a study of shared clonotypes between healthy human individuals. Study-level background: A donor's plate count was three for CD4 naive and three for CD4 memory; CD8 naive had two and CD8 memory one.

Germline CDR1 and CDR2: LNHDA and SQIVND (reference sequence). The CDR3 totals 16 residues. V lost 3 bases to trimming and J lost 5 bases, with 19 bases between them. Using immunoSEQ multiplex PCR, the repertoire was profiled, and TCRdb retains in-frame clones only, with some absent. The data hold 2 million to 3 million clones, with 90% to 95% observed a single time. The sequence was collected from a man aged 18 to 29 in good health. Some clones in this sample may be carry-over from other donors' samples. V is TRBV19 and J is TRBJ2-5; D tentatively fits TRBD1 or TRBD2 (6 bases each). Sequencing was performed on naive CD4+ T cells from PBMCs. Subset defined: CD45RA+ positively selected. The CDR3 bases are TGTGCCAGTAGTATTAATGTTGGGGGGCCTGGGGAGACCCAGTACTTC. Encoded protein: CASSINVGGPGETQYF.